One sample yielded the 20 T cell receptor beta chains listed below, sequenced in a study of cytomegalovirus exposure and HLA in healthy donors (dated by TCRdb to the late 2010s). Libraries came from the immunoSEQ multiplex PCR assay. For the multiplex PCR, a mixture combining 60 forward primers for TCR Vbeta segments and 13 reverse primers for TCR Jbeta segments was used. TCRdb took over this immuneACCESS table, retaining in-frame rearrangements with V and J assigned. Such tables are incomplete; in checked studies, under half of the missing clones stem from an unresolved V gene, and the remainder is unexplained. For this sample the table gives about 180,000 clones, of which over 70% were detected only once. In total, the top ten clones hold approximately 1.3% of the sample. The sample was PBMCs. The receptors were sampled from a man between 18 and 29 years old in good health and CMV-seronegative.

The chain has TRBV6-1 and TRBJ1-4, with D perhaps matching TRBD1 (5 bases). V lost 5 bases and J lost 8, with 12 bases in between. The CDR3 is 13 amino acids. Germline CDR1 MNHNS, CDR2 SASEGT. The CDR3 nucleotides are TGTGCCAGCAGTCAACGGAGGGGAGAAAAACTGTTTTTT. Protein sequence: CASSQRRGEKLFF.

This clone was seen a handful of times. The chain recombines TRBV7-9 with TRBJ1-2; possible D gene TRBD1, 6 bases. CDR3 size: 14 residues. The germline CDR1 and CDR2 sequences are SEHNR and FQNEAQ (reference sequence). The ends were cut back, 1 base at V and 8 bases at J, with 14 bases in the middle. CDR3 nucleotides: TGTGCCAGCAGCTTAGAACCGACAGGAGGCGGCTACACCTTC. It translates to CASSLEPTGGGYTF. The whole variable domain, remainder taken from reference TRBV7-9 and TRBJ1-2, is DTGVSQNPRHKITKRGQNVTFRCDPISEHNRLYWYRQTLGQGPEFLTYFQNEAQLEKSRLLSDRFSAERPKGSFSTLEIQRTEQGDSAMYLCASSLEPTGGGYTFGSGTRLTVV.

The chain joins TRBV2 to TRBJ1-1, with 11 bases identical to TRBD1. The CDR3 spans 16 residues. Germline CDR1 is SNHLY and CDR2 is FYNNEI. The junction had 10 bases not matched to a gene; V was cut back by 5 bases and J by 5 bases. CDR3 sequence: CASSPGTGGWGTEAFF. CDR3 nucleotide sequence: TGTGCCAGCAGTCCCGGGACAGGGGGATGGGGAACTGAAGCTTTCTTT.

V and J are TRBV5-1 and TRBJ2-7, with 8 nucleotides matching TRBD1. Germline-derived CDR1 and CDR2 are SGHRS and YFSETQ. The length of the CDR3 is 14 residues. V was clipped by 5 bases and J by 1 base; unmatched bases: 5. The CDR3 region is CASSPRDRSYEQYF. CDR3 coding DNA: TGCGCCAGCAGTCCCCGGGACAGGTCCTACGAGCAGTACTTC.

The genes are TRBV29-1 and TRBJ1-2; no definite D call. The CDR3 consists of 13 residues. Germline V gene sequence: CDR1 SQVTM, CDR2 ANQGSEA. V was clipped by 0 bases and J by 8 bases, with 13 bases between them. The CDR3 DNA reads as TGCAGCGTTGAAGATGGTTCGGGTCGCGGCTACACCTTC. Translating gives CSVEDGSGRGYTF.

In its sample, this clone was seen once. The chain combines TRBV5-8 with TRBJ2-4, with D tentatively TRBD2 (6 bases). Germline CDR1 SGHTS, CDR2 YDEGEE. This CDR3 is built from 20 residues. Trimming removed 2 bases from V and 0 bases from J, with 24 bases in between. This CDR3 is CASSLNPFEGTQLAKNIQYF. CDR3 sequence (DNA): TGTGCCAGCAGCTTAAACCCCTTTGAGGGGACTCAACTAGCCAAAAACATTCAGTACTTC.

The chain's CDR3 is CASSLGGDRVVNEQFF. The CDR3 coding sequence is TGTGCCAGCAGCTTGGGGGGGGACAGGGTTGTAAATGAGCAGTTCTTC. The chain has TRBV11-3 and TRBJ2-1; 9 nucleotides line up with TRBD1. The CDR3 has 16 amino acids. Germline assignment: CDR1 SGHNT and CDR2 YENEEA. V lost 3 bases to trimming and J lost 7 bases; unmatched junction nucleotides: 10.

In this sample, this clone turned up once. The CDR3 bases are TGTGCCAGCAGTGCCTCTTGGACAGGAGTTTATGGCTACACCTTC. Its protein product is CASSASWTGVYGYTF. The chain links TRBV27 to TRBJ1-2; 7 nucleotides line up with TRBD1. J was trimmed by 5 bases and V by 5 bases; bases with no gene match: 11. Germline CDR1 MNHEY, CDR2 SMNVEV (reference sequence). The CDR3 runs to 15 residues.

The chain recombines TRBV4-1 with TRBJ2-1; tentative D call: TRBD1 (6 bases). Germline V CDR1 and CDR2: MGHRA, YSYEKL. V was pared by 1 base and J by 4 bases, with 17 bases between. The CDR3 has 17 residues. The CDR3 region has the DNA TGCGCCAGCAGCCAAGGTGCGACAGGAGGATCTTACAATGAGCAGTTCTTC. It codes for CASSQGATGGSYNEQFF.

The chain employs TRBV6-6 and TRBJ2-7, with D unresolved. V gave up 5 bases and J gave up 4 bases, with 6 bases separating them. Looked up from germline, CDR1 is MNHNY and CDR2 is SVGAGI (reference sequence). This CDR3 region has 11 residues. CDR3 coding DNA: TGTGCCAGCAGTGTCCAATACGAGCAGTACTTC. Protein: CASSVQYEQYF.

In this sample, this clone turned up a few times. The V call is TRBV6-5, the J call TRBJ1-1, with D perhaps matching TRBD1 (6 bases). Germline V gene sequence: CDR1 MNHEY, CDR2 SVGAGI. Trimming took off 7 bases at V and 4 bases at J, with 19 bases between the two ends. CDR3 size: 15 residues. This CDR3 is CASTTPGAGGTEAFF. The CDR3, as DNA: TGTGCCAGCACCACCCCAGGGGCTGGGGGCACTGAAGCTTTCTTT.

This clone is judged medium-sized. The chain links TRBV4-3 to TRBJ1-2; 8 bases are a match to TRBD1. CDR3 length: 15 residues. Losses at the gene ends were 0 bases for V and 7 bases for J; bases not matched to a gene: 7. Per germline, CDR1 LGHNA and CDR2 YSLEER. The CDR3 nucleotides read TGCGCCAGCAGCCAAGAAAGGACAGGGAATGGTGGCTACACCTTC. Translated, it gives CASSQERTGNGGYTF.

V gene TRBV5-6 combines with J gene TRBJ1-1; D gene unclear. The length of the CDR3 is 13 residues. V was pared by 2 bases and J by 1 base, with 6 bases between. Germline assignment: CDR1 SGHDT and CDR2 YYEEEE. CDR3 sequence (DNA): TGTGCCAGCAGCTTCAATCAGAACACTGAAGCTTTCTTT. Amino acid sequence: CASSFNQNTEAFF.

The chain is built from TRBV7-8 and TRBJ2-3; 12 positions agree with TRBD2. V lost 9 bases to trimming and J lost 0 bases; unmatched junction nucleotides: 7. The CDR3 consists of 16 residues. CDR1 is SGHVS and CDR2 is FQNEAQ in the germline V gene. DNA for the CDR3: TGTGCCAGTAAGACTAGCGGGGGACCTAGCACAGATACGCAGTATTTT. Its protein product is CASKTSGGPSTDTQYF.

This clone was counted a few times. The chain joins TRBV6-6 to TRBJ1-4; 9 bases agree with TRBD1. The CDR3 totals 16 residues. Germline V gene data show CDR1 as MNHNY and CDR2 as SVGAGI (reference sequence). With 6 bases clipped from V and 7 bases from J, the junction kept 12 bases outside the gene matches. CDR3 sequence reads: CASSRYRDRAGEKLFF. CDR3 DNA sequence: TGTGCCAGCAGCCGATACCGGGACAGGGCAGGTGAAAAACTGTTTTTT.

V gene TRBV27 combines with J gene TRBJ1-1; D perhaps matches TRBD1 (6 bases). The CDR3 extends over 14 amino acids. Germline V gene sequence: CDR1 MNHEY, CDR2 SMNVEV (reference sequence). V shed 6 bases and J shed 8 bases, with 19 bases lying between them. The CDR3 reads CASRVVGGGLEAFF. The CDR3 DNA reads TGTGCCAGCAGAGTAGTAGGGGGGGGACTCGAAGCTTTCTTT.

The chain uses TRBV9 and TRBJ2-7, with 10 bases aligning to TRBD2. With 4 bases clipped from V and 7 bases from J, the junction kept 8 bases outside the gene matches. The CDR3 has 14 residues. CDR1 and CDR2 (germline): SGDLS, YYNGEE. The CDR3 DNA sequence: TGTGCCAGCAGCTTGAGCGGGAGGGGGGGGGAGCAGTACTTC. Translation gives CASSLSGRGGEQYF.

This sequence joins TRBV6-5 and TRBJ1-6; 7 positions agree with TRBD1. Trimming took 7 bases from V and 6 from J; bases not matched to a gene: 9. The germline CDR1 and CDR2 sequences are MNHEY and SVGAGI. There are 15 residues in the CDR3. CDR3 sequence (DNA): TGTGCCAGCACCCCCCGGACAGGACGTAATTCACCCCTCCACTTT. Protein sequence: CASTPRTGRNSPLHF.

This clone was found a few times. The chain links TRBV5-4 to TRBJ1-2; possible D gene TRBD1, 5 bases. This CDR3 region has 14 residues. V was trimmed by 6 bases and J by 4 bases, leaving 16 bases between them. Germline CDR1 reads SGHNT; CDR2 reads YYREEE (reference sequence). The CDR3 coding sequence is TGTGCCAGCAACACAGGTGGAACCTTCTATGGCTACACCTTC. Translating gives CASNTGGTFYGYTF.

The gene calls are TRBV5-1 and TRBJ1-1; D is unresolved. The length of the CDR3 is 14 residues. CDR1 SGHRS and CDR2 YFSETQ come from the germline V gene. The germline V and J ends were trimmed by 4 bases and 4 bases, with 14 bases remaining between them. CDR3 residues: CASSTNDGVTEAFF. As DNA, the CDR3 is TGCGCCAGCAGCACGAACGACGGGGTCACTGAAGCTTTCTTT.